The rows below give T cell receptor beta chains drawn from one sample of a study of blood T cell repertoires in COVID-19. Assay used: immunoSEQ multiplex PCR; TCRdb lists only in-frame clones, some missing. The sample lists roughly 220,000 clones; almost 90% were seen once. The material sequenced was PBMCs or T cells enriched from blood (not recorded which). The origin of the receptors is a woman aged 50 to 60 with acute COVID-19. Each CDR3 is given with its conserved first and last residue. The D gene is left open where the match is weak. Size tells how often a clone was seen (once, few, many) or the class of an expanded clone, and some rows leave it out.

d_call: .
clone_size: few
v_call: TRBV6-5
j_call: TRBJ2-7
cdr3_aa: CASSNAQDEQYF
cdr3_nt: TGTGCCAGCAGTAACGCTCAGGACGAGCAGTACTTC

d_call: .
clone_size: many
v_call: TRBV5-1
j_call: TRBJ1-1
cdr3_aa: CASSSEDSTVSLAFF
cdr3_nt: TGCGCCAGCAGCTCAGAGGACAGTACTGTATCCCTGGCTTTCTTT

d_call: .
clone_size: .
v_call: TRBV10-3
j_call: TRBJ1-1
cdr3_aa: CAISGNTEAFF
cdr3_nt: TGTGCCATCAGCGGGAACACTGAAGCTTTCTTT

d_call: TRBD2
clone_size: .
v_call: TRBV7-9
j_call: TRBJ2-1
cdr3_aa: CASSLGTSGKLYNEQFF
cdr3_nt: TGTGCCAGCAGCTTAGGGACTAGCGGGAAATTGTACAATGAGCAGTTCTTC

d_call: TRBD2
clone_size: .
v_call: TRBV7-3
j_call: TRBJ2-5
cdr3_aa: CASSFSGSLRGTQYF
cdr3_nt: TGTGCCAGCAGCTTCAGCGGGAGCCTCCGTGGGACCCAGTACTTC

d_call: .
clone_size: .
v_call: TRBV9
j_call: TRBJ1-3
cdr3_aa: CASTLDSYSGNTIYF
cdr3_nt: TGTGCCAGCACGTTGGACAGTTACTCTGGAAACACCATATATTTT

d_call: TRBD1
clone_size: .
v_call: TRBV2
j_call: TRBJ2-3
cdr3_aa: CASSAGTGTRDTQYF
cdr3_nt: TGTGCCAGCAGTGCCGGGACAGGGACCAGGGATACGCAGTATTTT

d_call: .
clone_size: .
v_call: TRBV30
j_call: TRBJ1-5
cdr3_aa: CAWSKGNSNQPQHF
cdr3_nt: TGTGCCTGGAGTAAGGGGAATAGCAATCAGCCCCAGCATTTT

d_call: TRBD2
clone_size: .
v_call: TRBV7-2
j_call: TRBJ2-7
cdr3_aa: CASSPGLGEGEQYF
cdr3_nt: TGTGCCAGCAGCCCGGGACTAGGAGAGGGCGAGCAGTACTTC

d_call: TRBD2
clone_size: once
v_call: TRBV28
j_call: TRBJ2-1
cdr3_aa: CASSFGTSSNEQFF
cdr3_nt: TGTGCCAGCAGTTTTGGGACTAGCAGTAATGAGCAGTTCTTC

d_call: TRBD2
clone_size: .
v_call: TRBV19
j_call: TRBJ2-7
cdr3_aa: CASSRGTSEKNYEQYF
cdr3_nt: TGTGCCAGTAGTCGTGGGACTAGCGAGAAGAACTACGAGCAGTACTTC

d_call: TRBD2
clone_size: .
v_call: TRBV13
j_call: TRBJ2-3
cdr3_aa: CASSLWTSGGGPDTQYF
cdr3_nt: TGTGCCAGCAGCTTATGGACTAGCGGGGGGGGGCCAGATACGCAGTATTTT

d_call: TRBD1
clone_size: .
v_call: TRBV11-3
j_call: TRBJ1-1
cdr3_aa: CASSQSGTGGQNTEAFF
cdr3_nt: TGTGCCAGCAGCCAATCAGGGACAGGGGGCCAGAACACTGAAGCTTTCTTT

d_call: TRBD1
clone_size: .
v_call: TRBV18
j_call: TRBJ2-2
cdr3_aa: CASSPDRGPTGELFF
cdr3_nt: TGTGCCAGCTCACCGGACAGGGGGCCCACCGGGGAGCTGTTTTTT

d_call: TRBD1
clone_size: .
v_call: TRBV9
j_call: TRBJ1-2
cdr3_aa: CASTRTGSDYGYTF
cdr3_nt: TGTGCCAGCACCAGGACAGGGTCGGACTATGGCTACACCTTC

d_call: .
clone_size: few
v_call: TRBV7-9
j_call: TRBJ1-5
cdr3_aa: CASGHFNQPQHF
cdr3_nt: TGTGCCAGCGGACATTTTAATCAGCCCCAGCATTTT

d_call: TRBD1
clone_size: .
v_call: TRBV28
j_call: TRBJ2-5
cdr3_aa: CASSLSGGARETQYF
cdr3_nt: TGTGCCAGCAGTTTATCAGGGGGCGCGCGGGAGACCCAGTACTTC

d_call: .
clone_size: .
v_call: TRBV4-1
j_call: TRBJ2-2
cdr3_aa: CASSQDTAGLFAGELFF
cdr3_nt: TGCGCCAGCAGCCAAGATACAGCAGGGTTGTTTGCCGGGGAGCTGTTTTTT

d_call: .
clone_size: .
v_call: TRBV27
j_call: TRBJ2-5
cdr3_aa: CASRTQGKKETQYF
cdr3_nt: TGTGCCAGCAGGACCCAGGGGAAGAAGGAGACCCAGTACTTC

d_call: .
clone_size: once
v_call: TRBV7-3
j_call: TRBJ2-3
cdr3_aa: CASSLTQSGPDTQYF
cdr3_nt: TGTGCCAGCAGCTTAACGCAAAGCGGTCCAGATACGCAGTATTTT

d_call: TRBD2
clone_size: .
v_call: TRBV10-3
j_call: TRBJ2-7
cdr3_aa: CAIRSGASGSYEQYF
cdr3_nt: TGTGCCATCCGGTCTGGGGCTAGCGGTTCCTACGAGCAGTACTTC

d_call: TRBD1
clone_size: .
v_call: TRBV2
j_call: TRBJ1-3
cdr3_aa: CASSLQGAGNTIYF
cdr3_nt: TGTGCCAGCAGCCTACAGGGGGCGGGAAACACCATATATTTT

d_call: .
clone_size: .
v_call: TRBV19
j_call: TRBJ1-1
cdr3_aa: CASSISITGRGTEAFF
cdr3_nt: TGTGCCAGTAGTATTTCCATCACAGGACGTGGCACTGAAGCTTTCTTT

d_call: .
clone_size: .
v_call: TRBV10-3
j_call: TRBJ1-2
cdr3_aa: CAISVQEGYGYTF
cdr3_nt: TGTGCCATCAGTGTTCAGGAAGGCTATGGCTACACCTTC

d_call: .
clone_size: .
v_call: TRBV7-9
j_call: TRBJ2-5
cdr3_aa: CASSLLAETQYF
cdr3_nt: TGTGCCAGCAGCTTACTAGCGGAGACCCAGTACTTC

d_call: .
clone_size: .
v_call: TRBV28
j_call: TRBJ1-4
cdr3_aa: CASSKQVEKLFF
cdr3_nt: TGTGCCAGCAGTAAACAGGTTGAAAAACTGTTTTTT

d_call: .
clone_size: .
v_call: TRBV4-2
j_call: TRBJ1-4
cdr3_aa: CASSQVQVGEKLFF
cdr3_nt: TGTGCCAGCAGCCAAGTACAGGTTGGTGAAAAACTGTTTTTT

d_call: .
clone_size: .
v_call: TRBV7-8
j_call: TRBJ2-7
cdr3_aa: CASSLSWQAYEQYF
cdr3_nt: TGTGCCAGCAGCTTATCGTGGCAGGCCTACGAGCAGTACTTC

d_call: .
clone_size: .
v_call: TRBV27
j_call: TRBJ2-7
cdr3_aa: CASSLGTGRSSYEQYF
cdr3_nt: TGTGCCAGCAGTTTAGGAACAGGCAGGAGCTCCTACGAGCAGTACTTC

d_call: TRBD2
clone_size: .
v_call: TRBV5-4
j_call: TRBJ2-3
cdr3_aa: CASSYGLGGRMKYF
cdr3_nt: TGTGCCAGCAGCTACGGACTAGGCGGGAGAATGAAGTATTTT

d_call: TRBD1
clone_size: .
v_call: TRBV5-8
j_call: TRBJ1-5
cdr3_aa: CASSPGTGVTQPQHF
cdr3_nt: TGTGCCAGCAGCCCGGGGACAGGGGTGACTCAGCCCCAGCATTTT

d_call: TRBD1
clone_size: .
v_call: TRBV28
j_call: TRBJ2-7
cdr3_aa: CASSPHGQGGTYEQYF
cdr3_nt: TGTGCCAGCAGTCCACACGGACAGGGTGGCACCTACGAGCAGTACTTC

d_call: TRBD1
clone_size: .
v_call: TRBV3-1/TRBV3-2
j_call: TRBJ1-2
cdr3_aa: CASSQQRQGLHTF
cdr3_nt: TGTGCCAGCAGCCAGCAGCGACAGGGCCTCCACACCTTC

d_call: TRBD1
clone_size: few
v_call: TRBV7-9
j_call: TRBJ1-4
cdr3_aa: CASSSRIGTDEKLFF
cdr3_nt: TGTGCCAGCAGCTCCAGGATCGGGACAGATGAAAAACTGTTTTTT

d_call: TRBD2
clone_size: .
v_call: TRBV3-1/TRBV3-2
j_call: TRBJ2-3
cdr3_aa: CASSQTGGSWDTQYF
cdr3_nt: TGTGCCAGCAGCCAAACGGGCGGGAGTTGGGATACGCAGTATTTT

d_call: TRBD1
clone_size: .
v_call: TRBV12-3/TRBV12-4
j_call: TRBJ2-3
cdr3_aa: CASSYRGQAQYF
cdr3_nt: TGTGCCAGCAGTTACAGGGGCCAAGCGCAGTATTTT

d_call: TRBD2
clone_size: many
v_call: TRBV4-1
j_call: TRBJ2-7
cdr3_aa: CASSQVDMGLVREQYF
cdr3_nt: TGCGCCAGCAGCCAAGTGGACATGGGACTAGTCCGCGAGCAGTACTTC

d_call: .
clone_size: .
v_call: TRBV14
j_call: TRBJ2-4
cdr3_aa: CASSEWTDGRAKNIQYF
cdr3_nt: TGTGCCAGCAGCGAATGGACAGACGGACGAGCCAAAAACATTCAGTACTTC

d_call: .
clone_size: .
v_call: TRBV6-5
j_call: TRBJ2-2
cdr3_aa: CASGLHTGELFF
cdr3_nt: TGTGCCAGTGGACTTCACACCGGGGAGCTGTTTTTT

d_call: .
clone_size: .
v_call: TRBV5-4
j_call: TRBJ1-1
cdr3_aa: CASSLPGQTRGTEAFF
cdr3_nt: TGTGCCAGCAGCTTACCGGGACAAACGAGGGGCACTGAAGCTTTCTTT

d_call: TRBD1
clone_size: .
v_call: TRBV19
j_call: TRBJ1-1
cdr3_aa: CASSPDRATEAFF
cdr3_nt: TGTGCCAGTAGCCCGGACAGGGCTACTGAAGCTTTCTTT

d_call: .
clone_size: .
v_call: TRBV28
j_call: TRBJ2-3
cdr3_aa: CASTNTDTQYF
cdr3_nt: TGTGCCAGCACTAACACAGATACGCAGTATTTT

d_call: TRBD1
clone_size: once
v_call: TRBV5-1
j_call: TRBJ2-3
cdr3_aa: CASSLATGADTQYF
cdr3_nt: TGCGCCAGCAGCTTGGCGACAGGGGCAGATACGCAGTATTTT

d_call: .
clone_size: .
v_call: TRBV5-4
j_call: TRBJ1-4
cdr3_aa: CASSFTLGLGEKLFF
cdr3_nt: TGTGCCAGCAGCTTTACTTTGGGGCTCGGGGAAAAACTGTTTTTT

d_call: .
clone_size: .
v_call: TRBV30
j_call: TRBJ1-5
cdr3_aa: CAWSPGNNQPQHF
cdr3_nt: TGTGCCTGGAGTCCAGGGAACAATCAGCCCCAGCATTTT

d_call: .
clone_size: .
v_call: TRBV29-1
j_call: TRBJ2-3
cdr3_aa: CSVQGRVGADTQYF
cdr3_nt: TGCAGCGTCCAGGGCAGGGTCGGTGCAGATACGCAGTATTTT

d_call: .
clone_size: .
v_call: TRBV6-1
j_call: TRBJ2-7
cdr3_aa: CASSEWAEQYF
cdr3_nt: TGTGCCAGCAGTGAATGGGCCGAGCAGTACTTC

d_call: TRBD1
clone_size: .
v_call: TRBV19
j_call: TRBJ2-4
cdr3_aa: CASNAPGQLAKNIQYF
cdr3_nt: TGTGCCAGTAACGCACCGGGACAGCTCGCCAAAAACATTCAGTACTTC

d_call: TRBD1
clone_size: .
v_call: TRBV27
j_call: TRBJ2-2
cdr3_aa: CASSKGQEYTGELFF
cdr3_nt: TGTGCCAGCAGTAAGGGACAGGAGTACACCGGGGAGCTGTTTTTT

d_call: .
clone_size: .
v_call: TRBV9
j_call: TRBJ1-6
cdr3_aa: CASSVAGSNSPLHF
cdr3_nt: TGTGCCAGCAGCGTTGCAGGGTCTAATTCACCCCTCCACTTT

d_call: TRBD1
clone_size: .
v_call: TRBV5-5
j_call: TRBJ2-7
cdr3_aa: CASSMGQGPYEQYF
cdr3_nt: TGTGCCAGCAGCATGGGACAGGGCCCCTACGAGCAGTACTTC

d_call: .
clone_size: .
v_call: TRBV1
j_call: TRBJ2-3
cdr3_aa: CTSSQRDSIRTDTQYF
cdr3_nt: TGCACCAGCAGCCAGAGGGACAGCATACGCACAGATACGCAGTATTTT

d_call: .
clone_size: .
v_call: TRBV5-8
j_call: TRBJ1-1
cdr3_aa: CASSFAGGAVGAFF
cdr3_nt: TGTGCCAGCAGCTTCGCTGGGGGCGCGGTAGGAGCTTTCTTT

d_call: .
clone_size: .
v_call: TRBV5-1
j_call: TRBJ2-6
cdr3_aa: CASSLNTGSGANVLTF
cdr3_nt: TGCGCCAGCAGCTTGAATACGGGGTCTGGGGCCAACGTCCTGACTTTC